The rows below give T cell receptor beta chains drawn from one sample of a study of blood T cell repertoires in COVID-19. The protocol was immunoSEQ multiplex PCR, while the TCRdb copy is restricted to in-frame clones and leaves out a portion. The sample consists of fewer than 130,000 clones, 70% to 90% of them appearing once. Sequenced material: peripheral blood. The receptors originated from a human donor in a cohort sampled during active COVID-19. The CDR3 runs from the conserved cysteine through the conserved F or W. The D gene is left open where the match is weak. Not all rows give a size; the values are once, few, many and, for expanded clones, a class.

d_call: TRBD2; v_call: TRBV30; j_call: TRBJ2-1; clone_size: medium-sized; cdr3_nt: TGTGCCTGGAGTCCCGGGACTAGCGGAGCCTTGGCGCAGTTCTTC; cdr3_aa: CAWSPGTSGALAQFF
d_call: TRBD1; v_call: TRBV13; j_call: TRBJ1-4; clone_size: few; cdr3_nt: TGTGCCAGCAGCTTAGCGGGACAGGGGGCAACTAATGAAAAACTGTTTTTT; cdr3_aa: CASSLAGQGATNEKLFF
d_call: TRBD1; v_call: TRBV7-2; j_call: TRBJ1-2; clone_size: NA; cdr3_nt: TGTGCCAGCAGTCCTAGCTGGACAGGGACCTATGGCTACACCTTC; cdr3_aa: CASSPSWTGTYGYTF
d_call: TRBD2; v_call: TRBV18; j_call: TRBJ2-3; clone_size: NA; cdr3_nt: TGTGCCAGCTCATCCGGGAGGGCCGTTGGCACAGATACGCAGTATTTT; cdr3_aa: CASSSGRAVGTDTQYF
d_call: NA; v_call: TRBV7-3; j_call: TRBJ2-2; clone_size: NA; cdr3_nt: TGTGCCAGCAGCTTACAGGCTCGGGGGAACACCGGGGAGCTGTTTTTT; cdr3_aa: CASSLQARGNTGELFF
d_call: NA; v_call: TRBV5-6; j_call: TRBJ2-3; clone_size: NA; cdr3_nt: TGTGCCAGCACCGTTGGTCGGGGAACGGGACTCTTTCGCACAGATACGCAGTATTTT; cdr3_aa: CASTVGRGTGLFRTDTQYF
d_call: TRBD1; v_call: TRBV18; j_call: TRBJ2-3; clone_size: once; cdr3_nt: TGTGCCAGCTCCCTAGGACAGGGGTCGGCAGATACGCAGTATTTT; cdr3_aa: CASSLGQGSADTQYF
d_call: NA; v_call: TRBV6-5; j_call: TRBJ2-7; clone_size: NA; cdr3_nt: TGTGCCAGCAGGCAGGGGTTTCTCTACGAGCAGTACTTC; cdr3_aa: CASRQGFLYEQYF
d_call: TRBD1; v_call: TRBV6-5; j_call: TRBJ1-2; clone_size: many; cdr3_nt: TGTGCCAGCATAAGGGACAGCCTGAAGGGCTACACCTTC; cdr3_aa: CASIRDSLKGYTF
d_call: TRBD1; v_call: TRBV2; j_call: TRBJ1-1; clone_size: NA; cdr3_nt: TGTGCCAGCAGGGGACAGGTGAACACTGAAGCTTTCTTT; cdr3_aa: CASRGQVNTEAFF
d_call: TRBD1; v_call: TRBV10-3; j_call: TRBJ1-2; clone_size: few; cdr3_nt: TGTGCCATCAGTTGGGACAGGGGGGCCTATGGCTACACCTTC; cdr3_aa: CAISWDRGAYGYTF
d_call: TRBD2; v_call: TRBV24-1; j_call: TRBJ2-1; clone_size: NA; cdr3_nt: TGTGCCACCAGTGCGTTGGCTAGCGGGGGCTACAATGAGCAGTTCTTC; cdr3_aa: CATSALASGGYNEQFF
d_call: TRBD2; v_call: TRBV5-4; j_call: TRBJ2-7; clone_size: NA; cdr3_nt: TGTGCCAGCAGCTTGGGCGGGAGCTCCTACGAGCAGTACTTC; cdr3_aa: CASSLGGSSYEQYF
d_call: TRBD2; v_call: TRBV6-6; j_call: TRBJ2-7; clone_size: NA; cdr3_nt: TGTGCCAGCAGTACCCCGGGACTAGCCTACGAGCAGTACTTC; cdr3_aa: CASSTPGLAYEQYF
d_call: TRBD1; v_call: TRBV5-4; j_call: TRBJ1-2; clone_size: NA; cdr3_nt: TGTGCCAGCAGCTTGGACCTGGGACAGGTCCACCTCTATGGCTACACCTTC; cdr3_aa: CASSLDLGQVHLYGYTF
d_call: TRBD2; v_call: TRBV5-1; j_call: TRBJ2-1; clone_size: NA; cdr3_nt: TGCGCCAGCAGCTTTAGAGCGGGAGGATCCTACAATGAGCAGTTCTTC; cdr3_aa: CASSFRAGGSYNEQFF
d_call: TRBD2; v_call: TRBV7-2; j_call: TRBJ2-2; clone_size: NA; cdr3_nt: TGTGCCAGCACCGGGGGGGTGAACACCGGGGAGCTGTTTTTT; cdr3_aa: CASTGGVNTGELFF
d_call: TRBD2; v_call: TRBV4-3; j_call: TRBJ2-3; clone_size: NA; cdr3_nt: TGCGCCAGCAGCCAAGAAGGTGGTGGTGGTAGCGGGGCTTGGACAGATACGCAGTATTTT; cdr3_aa: CASSQEGGGGSGAWTDTQYF
d_call: TRBD1; v_call: TRBV6-2/TRBV6-3; j_call: TRBJ1-5; clone_size: NA; cdr3_nt: TGTGCCAGCAGTCCCTCCGGGACAGGGGGCGCGGGAAGTCAGCCCCAGCATTTT; cdr3_aa: CASSPSGTGGAGSQPQHF
d_call: TRBD1; v_call: TRBV5-5; j_call: TRBJ1-1; clone_size: NA; cdr3_nt: TGTGCCAGCATCACGACAGGGGGAGGGACTGAAGCTTTCTTT; cdr3_aa: CASITTGGGTEAFF
d_call: NA; v_call: TRBV3-1/TRBV3-2; j_call: TRBJ2-7; clone_size: NA; cdr3_nt: TGTGCCAGCAGCGCAGGGTTGGGCGAGCAGTACTTC; cdr3_aa: CASSAGLGEQYF
d_call: NA; v_call: TRBV28; j_call: TRBJ2-2; clone_size: NA; cdr3_nt: TGTGCCATAAACAGGGTTGAAGCCGCCGGGGAGCTGTTTTTT; cdr3_aa: CAINRVEAAGELFF
d_call: NA; v_call: TRBV28; j_call: TRBJ1-2; clone_size: NA; cdr3_nt: TGTGCCAGCAGTTCCGAAATAGTCCGCTACACCTTC; cdr3_aa: CASSSEIVRYTF
d_call: NA; v_call: TRBV7-3; j_call: TRBJ2-3; clone_size: NA; cdr3_nt: TGTGCCAGCAGCTTAGCGGGGATCACAGATACGCAGTATTTT; cdr3_aa: CASSLAGITDTQYF
d_call: TRBD2; v_call: TRBV10-3; j_call: TRBJ2-1; clone_size: NA; cdr3_nt: TGTGCCATCAGTGAGTCAGGAGCTAGCGGGAGCTCCTACAATGAGCAGTTCTTC; cdr3_aa: CAISESGASGSSYNEQFF
d_call: NA; v_call: TRBV27; j_call: TRBJ2-2; clone_size: NA; cdr3_nt: TGTGCCAGCAGTTGGGGACTTAACACCGGGGAGCTGTTTTTT; cdr3_aa: CASSWGLNTGELFF
d_call: TRBD2; v_call: TRBV4-2; j_call: TRBJ2-3; clone_size: NA; cdr3_nt: TGTGCCAGCAGCCAAGTTCTAGCGGGCGCCACAGATACGCAGTATTTT; cdr3_aa: CASSQVLAGATDTQYF
d_call: NA; v_call: TRBV19; j_call: TRBJ1-6; clone_size: NA; cdr3_nt: TGTGCCAGTAGTCCCCTCCCGGTTTTGGAGAATTCACCCCTCCACTTT; cdr3_aa: CASSPLPVLENSPLHF
d_call: NA; v_call: TRBV2; j_call: TRBJ2-1; clone_size: NA; cdr3_nt: TGTGCCAGCAGTGAGGAGAGGGATGGAGCGGATGAGCAGTTCTTC; cdr3_aa: CASSEERDGADEQFF
d_call: TRBD1; v_call: TRBV5-4; j_call: TRBJ1-4; clone_size: NA; cdr3_nt: TGTGCCAGCAGCTCCACGACAGGGTCGGGCGAAAAACTGTTTTTT; cdr3_aa: CASSSTTGSGEKLFF
d_call: TRBD1; v_call: TRBV28; j_call: TRBJ2-3; clone_size: many; cdr3_nt: TGTGCCAGCAGCCCCCGCGGGACAGGGGACGCAGATACGCAGTATTTT; cdr3_aa: CASSPRGTGDADTQYF
d_call: TRBD1; v_call: TRBV19; j_call: TRBJ2-7; clone_size: once; cdr3_nt: TGTGCCAGTAGGAGCCGGGGAGGACAGGGGGATTACGAGCAGTACTTC; cdr3_aa: CASRSRGGQGDYEQYF
d_call: NA; v_call: TRBV12-3/TRBV12-4; j_call: TRBJ2-5; clone_size: NA; cdr3_nt: TGTGCCAGCAGTTTTCAGGGGTTAGCTGGCCAGTACTTC; cdr3_aa: CASSFQGLAGQYF
d_call: NA; v_call: TRBV28; j_call: TRBJ2-4; clone_size: NA; cdr3_nt: TGTGCCAGCAGTGACAGAAACATTCAGTACTTC; cdr3_aa: CASSDRNIQYF
d_call: TRBD1; v_call: TRBV5-6; j_call: TRBJ1-4; clone_size: NA; cdr3_nt: TGTGCCAGCAGCTTGGTGGCAGGGGGGAACGAAAAACTGTTTTTT; cdr3_aa: CASSLVAGGNEKLFF
d_call: TRBD2; v_call: TRBV5-1; j_call: TRBJ2-7; clone_size: NA; cdr3_nt: TGCGCCAGCAGCTTCGTGGGGCTTCGCGGGGGGGCCTACGAGCAGTACTTC; cdr3_aa: CASSFVGLRGGAYEQYF
d_call: NA; v_call: TRBV7-2; j_call: TRBJ1-6; clone_size: NA; cdr3_nt: TGTGCCAGCAGCCCGCGGGGGGCGCAGGGGTCACCCCTCCACTTT; cdr3_aa: CASSPRGAQGSPLHF
d_call: NA; v_call: TRBV12-3/TRBV12-4; j_call: TRBJ1-2; clone_size: NA; cdr3_nt: TGTGCCAGCAGTTTAGAAGGGGGTGGCTACACCTTC; cdr3_aa: CASSLEGGGYTF
d_call: NA; v_call: TRBV30; j_call: TRBJ2-7; clone_size: NA; cdr3_nt: TGTGCCGGGATTTCTCCCGAGGGAGACGAGCAGTACTTC; cdr3_aa: CAGISPEGDEQYF
d_call: NA; v_call: TRBV7-9; j_call: TRBJ1-5; clone_size: NA; cdr3_nt: TGTGCCAGCAGCTCTTTGGGAGGGAATCAGCCCCAGCATTTT; cdr3_aa: CASSSLGGNQPQHF
d_call: NA; v_call: TRBV15; j_call: TRBJ1-2; clone_size: NA; cdr3_nt: TGTGCCACCCGGGGGGGATCGGGAAATTATGGCTACACCTTC; cdr3_aa: CATRGGSGNYGYTF
d_call: TRBD2; v_call: TRBV9; j_call: TRBJ2-5; clone_size: NA; cdr3_nt: TGTGCCAGCAGCGTAGGGGCGGGAGTCCAAGAGACCCAGTACTTC; cdr3_aa: CASSVGAGVQETQYF
d_call: NA; v_call: TRBV3-1/TRBV3-2; j_call: TRBJ1-4; clone_size: few; cdr3_nt: TGTGCCAGCAGCCAAGGGGGCGAGGAAGGTGAAAAACTGTTTTTT; cdr3_aa: CASSQGGEEGEKLFF
d_call: NA; v_call: TRBV4-1; j_call: TRBJ2-7; clone_size: NA; cdr3_nt: TGCGCCAGCAGAGCAACAGGGTCCCACGAGCAGTACTTC; cdr3_aa: CASRATGSHEQYF
d_call: TRBD1; v_call: TRBV19; j_call: TRBJ2-1; clone_size: NA; cdr3_nt: TGTGCCAGTAGTCCCGGGACAGCTACCTACAATGAGCAGTTCTTC; cdr3_aa: CASSPGTATYNEQFF
d_call: NA; v_call: TRBV5-4; j_call: TRBJ2-6; clone_size: NA; cdr3_nt: TGTGCCAGCAGCTTTGTAGTCTCCGGGGCCAACGTCCTGACTTTC; cdr3_aa: CASSFVVSGANVLTF
d_call: NA; v_call: TRBV5-1; j_call: TRBJ2-5; clone_size: NA; cdr3_nt: TGCGCCAGCAGCTTGTCGGGGTTAGAGACCCAGTACTTC; cdr3_aa: CASSLSGLETQYF
d_call: TRBD2; v_call: TRBV7-2; j_call: TRBJ2-7; clone_size: NA; cdr3_nt: TGTGCCAGCAGTCCGGGGCGGGAGAGAACCCACGAGCAGTACTTC; cdr3_aa: CASSPGRERTHEQYF
d_call: TRBD2; v_call: TRBV7-9; j_call: TRBJ2-7; clone_size: many; cdr3_nt: TGTGCCAGCAGCTTAGCGGGACTACCCTACGAGCAGTACTTC; cdr3_aa: CASSLAGLPYEQYF
d_call: NA; v_call: TRBV5-6; j_call: TRBJ2-5; clone_size: NA; cdr3_nt: TGTGCCAGCAGCTTGGTTGGACCGCAGGGGACCCAGTACTTC; cdr3_aa: CASSLVGPQGTQYF
d_call: NA; v_call: TRBV10-3; j_call: TRBJ2-1; clone_size: few; cdr3_nt: TGTGCCATCAGTGAAAGACAGGTTTCCTACAATGAGCAGTTCTTC; cdr3_aa: CAISERQVSYNEQFF
d_call: TRBD1; v_call: TRBV5-1; j_call: TRBJ1-5; clone_size: few; cdr3_nt: TGCGCCAGCAGCTTGGCGCCAGGGGGAAGTCAGCCCCAGCATTTT; cdr3_aa: CASSLAPGGSQPQHF
d_call: NA; v_call: TRBV5-4; j_call: TRBJ2-3; clone_size: NA; cdr3_nt: TGTGCCAGCAGCTCCATAGGAGCAGATACGCAGTATTTT; cdr3_aa: CASSSIGADTQYF
d_call: TRBD1; v_call: TRBV10-3; j_call: TRBJ2-7; clone_size: few; cdr3_nt: TGTGCCATAAGGGGCGTGGGCAGGGGGTCCCACGAGCAGTACTTC; cdr3_aa: CAIRGVGRGSHEQYF
d_call: TRBD1; v_call: TRBV28; j_call: TRBJ1-1; clone_size: NA; cdr3_nt: TGTGCCAGCAGGTCGGACAGGGGGCGGGGGAACACTGAAGCTTTCTTT; cdr3_aa: CASRSDRGRGNTEAFF
d_call: NA; v_call: TRBV7-9; j_call: TRBJ1-1; clone_size: once; cdr3_nt: TGTGCCAGCAGGATAGACCAGGGACTTGGTAACACTGAAGCTTTCTTT; cdr3_aa: CASRIDQGLGNTEAFF
d_call: NA; v_call: TRBV5-1; j_call: TRBJ1-6; clone_size: NA; cdr3_nt: TGCGCCAGCAGCTTGGCTTCGGACAGTCGGAATTCACCCCTCCACTTT; cdr3_aa: CASSLASDSRNSPLHF
d_call: TRBD1; v_call: TRBV19; j_call: TRBJ1-4; clone_size: NA; cdr3_nt: TGTGCCAGTAGAACAGGGGAAATGAATGAAAAACTGTTTTTT; cdr3_aa: CASRTGEMNEKLFF
d_call: NA; v_call: TRBV28; j_call: TRBJ1-5; clone_size: NA; cdr3_nt: TGTGCCAGCAGTTTGTGGGCTCAGCCCCAGCATTTT; cdr3_aa: CASSLWAQPQHF
d_call: NA; v_call: TRBV3-1/TRBV3-2; j_call: TRBJ2-7; clone_size: NA; cdr3_nt: TGTGCCAGCAGCCAAGGGACAGACATTTTGTTCTACGAGCAGTACTTC; cdr3_aa: CASSQGTDILFYEQYF